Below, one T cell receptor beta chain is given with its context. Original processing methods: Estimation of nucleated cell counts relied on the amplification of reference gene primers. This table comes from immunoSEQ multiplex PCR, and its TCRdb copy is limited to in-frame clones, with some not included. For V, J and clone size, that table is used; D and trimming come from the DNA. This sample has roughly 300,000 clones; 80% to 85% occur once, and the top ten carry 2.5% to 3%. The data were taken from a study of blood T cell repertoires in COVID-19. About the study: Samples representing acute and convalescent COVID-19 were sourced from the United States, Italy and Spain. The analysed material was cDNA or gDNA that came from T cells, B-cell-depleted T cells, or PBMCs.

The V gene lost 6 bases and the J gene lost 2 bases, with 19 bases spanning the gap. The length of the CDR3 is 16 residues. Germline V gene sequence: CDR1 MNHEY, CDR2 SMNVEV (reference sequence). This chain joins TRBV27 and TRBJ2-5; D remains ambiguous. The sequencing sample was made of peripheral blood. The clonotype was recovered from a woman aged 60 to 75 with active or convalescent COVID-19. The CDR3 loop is CASRPSVLGRQETQYF. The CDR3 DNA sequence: TGTGCCAGCAGACCTTCGGTACTGGGCAGGCAAGAGACCCAGTACTTC.